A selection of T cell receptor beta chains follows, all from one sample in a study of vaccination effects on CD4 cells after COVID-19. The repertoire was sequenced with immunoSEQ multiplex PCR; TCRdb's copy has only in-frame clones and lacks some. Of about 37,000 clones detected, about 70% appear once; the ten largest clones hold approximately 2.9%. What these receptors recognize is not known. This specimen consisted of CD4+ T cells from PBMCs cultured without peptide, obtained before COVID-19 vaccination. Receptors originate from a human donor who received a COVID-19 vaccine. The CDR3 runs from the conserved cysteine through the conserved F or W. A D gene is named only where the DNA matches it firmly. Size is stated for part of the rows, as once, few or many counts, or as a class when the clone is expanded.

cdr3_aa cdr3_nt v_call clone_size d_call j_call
CASSPLTGGQTYEQYF TGTGCCAGCTCACCACTGACAGGGGGCCAAACCTACGAGCAGTACTTC TRBV18 - TRBD1 TRBJ2-7
CAWKQGGFAFF TGTGCCTGGAAACAGGGAGGTTTCGCTTTCTTT TRBV30 - - TRBJ1-1
CASSPRWTNEKLFF TGTGCCAGCAGCCCCCGGTGGACTAATGAAAAACTGTTTTTT TRBV3-1/TRBV3-2 - - TRBJ1-4
CASSLGGDGEQYF TGTGCCAGCAGCTTAGGGGGGGATGGCGAGCAGTACTTC TRBV11-1 - - TRBJ2-7
CASSLGIAGINQETQYF TGTGCTAGCAGCTTAGGGATAGCGGGGATCAACCAAGAGACCCAGTACTTC TRBV7-7 - TRBD2 TRBJ2-5
CASSPSDSRGYTF TGTGCCAGCTCACCATCTGACAGTCGGGGCTACACCTTC TRBV18 - - TRBJ1-2
CASSLPGSRHEQYF TGTGCCAGCAGCTTGCCGGGGTCCAGGCACGAGCAGTACTTC TRBV5-5 - - TRBJ2-7
CASSPSWGATDTQYF TGTGCCAGCAGCCCCTCCTGGGGGGCCACAGATACGCAGTATTTT TRBV5-4 - - TRBJ2-3
CASSTGQGLGGANVLTF TGTGCCAGCAGCACGGGACAGGGCCTTGGTGGGGCCAACGTCCTGACTTTC TRBV7-2 - TRBD1 TRBJ2-6
CASSQKGYEQYF TGTGCCAGCAGCCAAAAAGGATACGAGCAGTACTTC TRBV3-1/TRBV3-2 - - TRBJ2-7
CASRRQGGRNEKLFF TGTGCCAGCAGACGACAGGGCGGAAGAAATGAAAAACTGTTTTTT TRBV28 - TRBD1 TRBJ1-4
CASSQHRDREQYF TGTGCCAGCAGCCAACACCGGGACCGCGAGCAGTACTTC TRBV3-1/TRBV3-2 - - TRBJ2-7
CASSIRSSAFF TGTGCCAGCAGCATCCGCAGTTCCGCTTTCTTT TRBV6-2/TRBV6-3 - - TRBJ1-1
CASTQGGSGGSYNEQFF TGTGCCAGCACCCAAGGTGGTAGCGGGGGATCCTACAATGAGCAGTTCTTC TRBV4-2 - TRBD2 TRBJ2-1
CASSPTGQQPQHF TGTGCCAGCAGCCCGACAGGTCAGCAGCCCCAGCATTTT TRBV7-9 few - TRBJ1-5
CAWTLQGESGYTF TGTGCCTGGACCCTTCAAGGGGAATCGGGCTACACCTTC TRBV30 few - TRBJ1-2
CSASVGQGATVANYGYTF TGCAGTGCTAGTGTTGGACAGGGGGCGACGGTAGCTAACTATGGCTACACCTTC TRBV20-1 - TRBD1 TRBJ1-2
CASSLGPGDYGYTF TGTGCCAGCAGCTTAGGCCCGGGGGACTATGGCTACACCTTC TRBV13 - - TRBJ1-2
CASSSTGSSYNEQFF TGCGCCAGCAGCTCGACAGGGAGCTCCTACAATGAGCAGTTCTTC TRBV5-1 once TRBD1 TRBJ2-1
CASSLLTGLNSNQPQHF TGTGCCAGCAGTTTACTGACAGGGCTAAATAGCAATCAGCCCCAGCATTTT TRBV27 - TRBD1 TRBJ1-5
CASSLGGARNEKLFF TGTGCCAGCAGCTTAGGGGGGGCGCGGAATGAAAAACTGTTTTTT TRBV11-2 - - TRBJ1-4
CASSPRTDTQYF TGTGCCAGCTCCCCCCGCACAGATACGCAGTATTTT TRBV18 - - TRBJ2-3
CASSFRGLEYSGANVLTF TGTGCCAGCAGCTTCCGAGGGCTTGAGTACTCCGGGGCCAACGTCCTGACTTTC TRBV7-8 - - TRBJ2-6